The sequence of this TCR beta chain was determined in a study of T cells in Graves' hyperthyroidism and ophthalmopathy. Findings and caveats of the study: Onset of ophthalmopathy came a median around 6.5 months after the model predicted it.

TCR beta CDR3 regions were amplified from RNA. Researchers ran a first-round RT-PCR on the TCR CDR3 using the HTBI primer set. TCRdb reprocessed the multiplex PCR reads with MiXCR, giving one entry per CDR3 protein. This table holds approximately 590,000 distinct CDR3 sequences, approximately 14% found once. In its sample, this clonotype was seen many times. What it binds is unknown. The PBMCs had their origin in 10 ml of fresh peripheral blood. The CDR3 is made up of 17 amino acids. V lost 0 bases, J lost 1 base, and 18 bases lay in between. The germline V gene encodes CDR1 DFQATT and CDR2 SNEGSKA (reference sequence).

The V gene is TRBV20-1, the J gene TRBJ2-5, with D perhaps TRBD2 (6 bases). This sequence was found in a woman in her 30s with Graves' hyperthyroidism. Sequenced: blood. The CDR3 sequence: CSARDRVPRRAQETQYF. As DNA, the CDR3 is TGCAGTGCTAGAGATAGGGTACCAAGGAGGGCCCAAGAGACCCAGTACTTC.